This T cell receptor (beta chain) is drawn from a study of cytomegalovirus exposure and HLA in healthy donors. Overall study findings and caveats: TCR beta sequences reportedly predicted most subjects' HLA-A and HLA-B alleles accurately. Upon later analysis, HLA-associated TCR beta chains proved more clonally expanded than other, equally common chains.

Notes on this clone: Antigen unknown.

With 60 Vbeta and 13 Jbeta primers, the PCR was carried out. Here immunoSEQ multiplex PCR was the method, and the copy in TCRdb shows in-frame clones only, minus some. Among about 130,000 clones, around 80% were seen once, and the ten largest hold about 1.5%. The CDR3 contains 16 residues. The germline V gene encodes CDR1 MNHEY and CDR2 SMNVEV (reference sequence). Trimming shortened V by 7 bases and J by 0 bases, and 18 bases separated the two germline ends. V usage is TRBV27 and J usage is TRBJ1-2; D is undetermined. Sequencing was done on a sample of PBMCs. This sequence originates from a woman under 30 in good health and CMV-seronegative. CDR3 sequence: CASTPAGSKANYGYTF. CDR3 nucleotides: TGTGCCAGCACTCCCGCGGGGTCTAAAGCTAACTATGGCTACACCTTC.